The TCR beta chain under discussion was sequenced for a study of blood T cell repertoires in COVID-19. Study context: T cells, B-cell-depleted T cells, or PBMCs supplied cDNA or gDNA.

Sequencing used immunoSEQ multiplex PCR; TCRdb keeps in-frame clones, though not all of them. Of approximately 300,000 clones in the sample, roughly 90% were seen once. The specimen was PBMCs or T cells enriched from blood (not recorded which). This sequence originates from a woman aged 18-29 years with acute COVID-19.

CDR3 nucleotides: TGTGCCAGCAGCCCGGGAGGCGGCGAGACAGTCTTCGAGCAGTACTTC. As protein: CASSPGGGETVFEQYF. The J gene is TRBJ2-7, the V gene TRBV4-2; 7 nucleotides agree with TRBD2. CDR3 length equals 16 residues. Unmatched junction bases numbered 15, after V lost 4 bases and J lost 6 bases. Germline CDR1 and CDR2: LGHNA and YNFKEQ.